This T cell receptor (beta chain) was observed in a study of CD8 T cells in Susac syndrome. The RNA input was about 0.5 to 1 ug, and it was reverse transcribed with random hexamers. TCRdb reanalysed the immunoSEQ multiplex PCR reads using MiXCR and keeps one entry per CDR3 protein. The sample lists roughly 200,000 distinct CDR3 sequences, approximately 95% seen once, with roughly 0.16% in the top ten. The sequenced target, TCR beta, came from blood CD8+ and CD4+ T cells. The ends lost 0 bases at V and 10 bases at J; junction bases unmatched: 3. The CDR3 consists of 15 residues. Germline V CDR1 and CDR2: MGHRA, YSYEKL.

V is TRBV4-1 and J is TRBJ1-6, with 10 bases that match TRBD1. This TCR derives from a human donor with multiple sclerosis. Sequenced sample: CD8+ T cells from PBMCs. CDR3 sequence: CASSQDDRGHSPLHF. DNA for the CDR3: TGCGCCAGCAGCCAAGATGACAGGGGGCACTCACCCCTCCACTTT.